Listed here are 24 T cell receptor beta chains from one sample, sequenced in a study of Graves' ophthalmopathy and Graves' hyperthyroidism. RNA transcripts provided the template for amplifying TCR beta CDR3 regions. Scientists carried out first-round RT-PCR using HTBI primers and then a second-round multiplex PCR. TCRdb re-derived calls from the multiplex PCR reads in MiXCR, one entry per CDR3 protein. The data show about 200,000 distinct CDR3 sequences, 25% to 30% seen once. Material for sequencing was peripheral blood. These receptors were taken from a man aged 45-65 years with Graves' ophthalmopathy.

This clonotype was counted ten times or more. The V and J genes are TRBV4-2 and TRBJ2-5; D might be TRBD2 (6 bases). Germline assignment: CDR1 LGHNA and CDR2 YNFKEQ. V was trimmed by 1 base and J by 4 bases, leaving 13 bases between them. The CDR3 loop spans 15 amino acids. CDR3 bases: TGTGCCAGCAGCCAAGGTGTTAGCGGATCAGAGACCCAGTACTTC. It encodes CASSQGVSGSETQYF.

This clonotype was recorded at least ten times. The chain employs TRBV19 and TRBJ1-5; D gene ambiguous. V was clipped by 0 bases and J by 0 bases, with 9 bases between them. CDR1 is LNHDA, CDR2 SQIVND, per germline (reference sequence). The CDR3 runs to 16 residues. Here the CDR3 reads CASSIDGSYSNQPQHF. The CDR3 DNA sequence: TGTGCCAGTAGTATAGATGGTTCTTATAGCAATCAGCCCCAGCATTTT.

The chain carries TRBV6-1 and TRBJ2-5; no clear D. V shed 6 bases and J shed 2 bases, with 13 bases lying between them. Germline V gene sequence: CDR1 MNHNS, CDR2 SASEGT. This CDR3 comprises 14 residues. The CDR3 DNA reads TGTGCCAGCAGGGTGGCACTGACACAAGAGACCCAGTACTTC. It codes for CASRVALTQETQYF.

CDR3: CASSTPTGSYEQYF. CDR3 DNA sequence: TGTGCCAGCAGCACACCGACGGGGTCCTACGAGCAGTACTTC. The J gene is TRBJ2-7, the V gene TRBV28, with D tentatively TRBD2 (5 bases). The CDR3 covers 14 residues. V lost 6 bases and J 1 base, leaving 13 bases between the germline ends. Germline CDR1 MDHEN, CDR2 SYDVKM.

This clonotype was counted many times. This chain links TRBV20-1 with TRBJ2-5; 7 bases map to TRBD2. After removal of 5 bases from V and 0 bases from J, the junction contained 3 bases not matched to a gene. This CDR3 is built from 13 residues. The germline CDR1 and CDR2 sequences are DFQATT and SNEGSKA (reference sequence). CDR3 sequence (DNA): TGCAGTGCTTCCGGGAGGAACCAAGAGACCCAGTACTTC. Translated, it gives CSASGRNQETQYF.

This clonotype was observed at least ten times. The rearrangement uses TRBV7-9 and TRBJ2-5; D unresolved. The length of the CDR3 is 14 residues. V was clipped by 3 bases and J by 1 base, with 9 bases between them. The germline V gene has CDR1 SEHNR and CDR2 FQNEAQ (reference sequence). The CDR3 spells CASSFTPLQETQYF. Here the CDR3 DNA reads TGTGCCAGCAGCTTCACCCCCCTCCAAGAGACCCAGTACTTC.

The sample holds a few counts of this clonotype. The chain employs TRBV7-9 and TRBJ2-4; 7 bases line up with TRBD1. CDR1 SEHNR and CDR2 FQNEAQ come from the germline V gene (reference sequence). The trim removed 5 bases at V and 7 bases at J, leaving 8 bases unmatched. The CDR3 runs 14 residues. CDR3 nucleotide sequence: TGTGCCAGCAGCGCCACAGGGGTCAAGAACATTCAGTACTTC. Its protein is CASSATGVKNIQYF.

This clonotype was observed at least ten times. This chain uses TRBV13 with TRBJ2-5; no clear D. V shed 6 bases and J shed 4 bases, with 12 bases lying between them. From germline, CDR1 is PRHDT and CDR2 FYEKMQ (reference sequence). CDR3 size: 13 residues. The CDR3: CASRGLDLETQYF. The CDR3 DNA reads TGTGCCAGCAGGGGTCTGGACCTAGAGACCCAGTACTTC.

V is TRBV7-8 and J is TRBJ2-7; D remains ambiguous. Germline CDR1 and CDR2: SGHVS and FQNEAQ. V was shortened by 0 bases and J by 1 base, with 13 bases between the two germline ends. The CDR3 is made up of 16 amino acids. CDR3 bases: TGTGCCAGCAGCTTAGCGGTTCCGGCGGTATCCTACGAGCAGTACTTC. The encoded protein is CASSLAVPAVSYEQYF.

This clonotype was seen ten or more times. The rearrangement links TRBV30 to TRBJ1-2; no clear D. This CDR3 has 14 amino acids. Trimming cost V 2 bases and J 8 bases, with 18 bases left between them. CDR1 is GTSNPN and CDR2 is SVGIG in the germline V gene (reference sequence). The CDR3 here is CAWSTRGVGRGYTF. In DNA, the CDR3 is TGTGCCTGGAGTACTCGAGGCGTCGGGCGCGGCTACACCTTC.

The rearrangement uses TRBV12-3 or TRBV12-4 and TRBJ2-7, with 14 bases fitting TRBD2. There are 15 residues in the CDR3. With V trimmed by 6 bases and J by 3 bases, 4 bases remained unmatched. CDR3 sequence: CASRGLAGVYYEQYF. CDR3 coding DNA: TGTGCCAGCAGGGGACTAGCGGGAGTGTACTACGAGCAGTACTTC.

This clonotype was seen at least ten times. The chain is built from TRBV19 and TRBJ1-1, with a tentative D call TRBD1 (5 bases). The ends were cut back, 6 bases at V and 1 base at J, with 15 bases in the middle. Per germline, CDR1 LNHDA and CDR2 SQIVND (reference sequence). This CDR3 is built from 15 residues. DNA for the CDR3: TGTGCCAGTAGCACCGGGACCGGGGAGAACACTGAAGCTTTCTTT. This translates into CASSTGTGENTEAFF.

The J gene is TRBJ2-7, the V gene TRBV6-2 or TRBV6-3; 7 nucleotides line up with TRBD2. CDR1 and CDR2 from the germline V gene are MNHEY and SVGEGT. The CDR3 spans 10 residues. V was pared by 5 bases and J by 12 bases, with 4 bases of the junction left unmatched. The CDR3, as DNA: TGTGCCAGCAGTGACTGGACTAGGTACTTC. It yields the protein CASSDWTRYF.

This clonotype has at least ten counts. The chain is built from TRBV19 and TRBJ1-6; D is unresolved. This CDR3 is 15 amino acids long. Germline V gene sequence: CDR1 LNHDA, CDR2 SQIVND (reference sequence). The V and J ends lost 0 bases and 9 bases respectively, with 12 bases between them. The CDR3 DNA reads as TGTGCCAGTAGTATAGAACGGTCCCGGAGTTCACCCCTCCACTTT. Protein product: CASSIERSRSSPLHF.

The CDR3 DNA follows: TGCAGTGCTAGAATGGGGGGCGGCTACGAGCAGTACTTC. It is translated as CSARMGGGYEQYF. The chain joins TRBV20-1 to TRBJ2-7, with D perhaps being TRBD1 or TRBD2 (6 bases each). Looked up from germline, CDR1 is DFQATT and CDR2 is SNEGSKA (reference sequence). The CDR3 spans 13 residues. The V gene lost 2 bases and the J gene lost 3 bases, with 11 bases spanning the gap.

This clonotype was seen repeatedly, ten times or more. V gene TRBV2 combines with J gene TRBJ1-2; the D is unclear. This CDR3 region has 13 residues. Trimming pared 1 base from V and 4 bases from J, leaving 7 bases between. Germline V CDR1 and CDR2: SNHLY, FYNNEI. This chain's CDR3 is CASSEGEAYGYTF. CDR3 bases: TGTGCCAGCAGTGAAGGGGAGGCCTATGGCTACACCTTC.

Only a few counts were recorded for this clonotype. The V and J genes are TRBV11-2 and TRBJ1-6; possible D gene TRBD1, 5 bases. CDR3 size: 15 residues. Germline V gene data show CDR1 as SGHAT and CDR2 as FQNNGV. The ends were cut back, 1 base at V and 8 bases at J, with 12 bases in the middle. This CDR3 reads CASSLVRAEDSPLHF. The CDR3 coding sequence is TGTGCCAGCAGCTTAGTCAGGGCAGAGGATTCACCCCTCCACTTT.

The sample holds many counts of this clonotype. The rearrangement links TRBV25-1 to TRBJ1-2; D is unclear. Per the germline V gene, CDR1 is MGHDK and CDR2 is SYGVNS. V was shortened by 2 bases and J by 4 bases, with 11 bases between the two germline ends. The CDR3 totals 14 residues. The CDR3 sequence: CASSEGPLLYGYTF. The CDR3 DNA reads TGTGCCAGCAGTGAAGGCCCGCTACTCTATGGCTACACCTTC.

In this sample, this clonotype turned up many times. CDR3 amino acids: CASSIGGVYEQYF. DNA of the CDR3: TGTGCCAGTAGTATAGGAGGGGTCTACGAGCAGTACTTC. The chain employs TRBV19 and TRBJ2-7; D could derive from TRBD1 or TRBD2 (5 bases each). Germline-derived CDR1 and CDR2 are LNHDA and SQIVND (reference sequence). Trimming removed 1 base from V and 3 bases from J, with 7 bases in between. This CDR3 has 13 residues. The variable domain in full, with the rest retrieved from reference TRBV19 and TRBJ2-7, is DGGITQSPKYLFRKEGQNVTLSCEQNLNHDAMYWYRQDPGQGLRLIYYSQIVNDFQKGDIAEGYSVSREKKESFPLTVTSAQKNPTAFYLCASSIGGVYEQYFGPGTRLTVT.

V usage is TRBV6-2 or TRBV6-3 and J usage is TRBJ2-7; 7 bases line up with TRBD2. This CDR3 spans 18 amino acids. J gave up 7 bases and V 0 bases, and 18 bases lay outside the gene matches. Germline loops: CDR1 MNHEY, CDR2 SVGEGT. The CDR3 bases are TGTGCCAGCAGTTACTCGGCCTATAGCGCGGGAGACCCGGGTGAGCAGTACTTC. As protein: CASSYSAYSAGDPGEQYF.

This clonotype was counted ten times or more. The chain links TRBV7-6 to TRBJ2-7; 8 bases fit TRBD1. The ends lost 4 bases at V and 4 bases at J; junction bases unmatched: 12. Germline CDR1 SGHVS, CDR2 FNYEAQ. The length of the CDR3 is 16 residues. The CDR3 loop reads CASSSPGGLASYEQYF. For the CDR3, the DNA is TGTGCCAGCAGCTCCCCAGGGGGCCTAGCGAGTTACGAGCAGTACTTC.

This clonotype occurred many times. V usage is TRBV20-1 and J usage is TRBJ2-2; the D gene is possibly TRBD2 (5 bases). V was cut by 3 bases and J by 7 bases, with 15 bases left in between. The V gene's germline CDR1 is DFQATT and CDR2 SNEGSKA (reference sequence). This CDR3 is 14 amino acids long. The CDR3 protein is CSASGSSRGGELFF. For the CDR3, the DNA is TGCAGTGCTAGCGGTTCTAGTCGGGGCGGGGAGCTGTTTTTT.

In this sample, this clonotype turned up many times. At one end, the junction sequence differs from germline, possibly due to a read error. The V call is TRBV7-7, the J call TRBJ2-2, with TRBD2 as a possible D gene (6 bases). Per the germline V gene, CDR1 is SSHAT and CDR2 is FNYEAQ (reference sequence). The length of the CDR3 is 15 residues. CDR3 bases: TGTGCTAGCAGCTTAGCGCGCGGGATGACCGGGGAGCTGTTTTTT. It specifies CASSLARGMTGELFF.

This clonotype was recorded at least ten times. The gene calls are TRBV4-1 and TRBJ2-7, with a weak D call TRBD2 (7 bases). Trimming pared 4 bases from V and 5 bases from J, leaving 18 bases between. CDR3 length: 15 residues. Germline CDR1 MGHRA, CDR2 YSYEKL. CDR3 loop: CASSPPLGRDNEQYF. The CDR3 DNA reads TGCGCCAGCAGCCCCCCTTTGGGGAGGGACAACGAGCAGTACTTC.